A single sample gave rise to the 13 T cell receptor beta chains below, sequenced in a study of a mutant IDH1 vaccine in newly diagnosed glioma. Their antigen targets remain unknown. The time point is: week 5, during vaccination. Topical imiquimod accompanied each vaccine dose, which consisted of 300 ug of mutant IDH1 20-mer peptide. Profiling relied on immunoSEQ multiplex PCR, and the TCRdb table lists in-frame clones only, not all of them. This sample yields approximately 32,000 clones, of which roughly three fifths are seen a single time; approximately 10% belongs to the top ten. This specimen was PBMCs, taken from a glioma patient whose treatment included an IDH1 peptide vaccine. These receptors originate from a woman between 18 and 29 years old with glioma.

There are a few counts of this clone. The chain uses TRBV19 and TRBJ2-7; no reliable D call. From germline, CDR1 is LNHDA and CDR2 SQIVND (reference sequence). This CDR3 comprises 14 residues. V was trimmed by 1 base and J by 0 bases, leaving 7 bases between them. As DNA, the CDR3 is TGTGCCAGTAGTATAGCGGAGAGCTCCTACGAGCAGTACTTC. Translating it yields CASSIAESSYEQYF.

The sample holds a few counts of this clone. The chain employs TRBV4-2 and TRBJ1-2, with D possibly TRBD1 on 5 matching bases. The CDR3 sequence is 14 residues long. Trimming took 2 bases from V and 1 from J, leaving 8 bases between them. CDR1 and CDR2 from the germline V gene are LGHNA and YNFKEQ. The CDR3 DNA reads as TGTGCCAGCAGCCAAACAGGAAGTAACTATGGCTACACCTTC. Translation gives CASSQTGSNYGYTF.

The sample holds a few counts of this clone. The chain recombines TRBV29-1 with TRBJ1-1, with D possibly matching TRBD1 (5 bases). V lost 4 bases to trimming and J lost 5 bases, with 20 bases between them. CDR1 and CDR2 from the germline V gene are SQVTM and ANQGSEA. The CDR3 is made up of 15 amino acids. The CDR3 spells CSVVYSEQGGTEAFF. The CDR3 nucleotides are TGCAGCGTTGTGTACTCGGAGCAGGGTGGTACTGAAGCTTTCTTT.

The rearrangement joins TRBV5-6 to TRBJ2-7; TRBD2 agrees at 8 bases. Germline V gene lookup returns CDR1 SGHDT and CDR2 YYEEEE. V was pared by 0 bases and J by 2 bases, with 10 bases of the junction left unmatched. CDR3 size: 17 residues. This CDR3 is CASSLGIQRGPTYEQYF. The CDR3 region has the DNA TGTGCCAGCAGCTTGGGCATCCAGCGGGGGCCAACCTACGAGCAGTACTTC.

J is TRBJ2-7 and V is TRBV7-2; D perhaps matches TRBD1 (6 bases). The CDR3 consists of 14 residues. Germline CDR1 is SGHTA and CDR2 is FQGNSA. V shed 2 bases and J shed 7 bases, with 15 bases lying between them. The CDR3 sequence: CASSLPSLRGEQYF. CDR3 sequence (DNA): TGTGCCAGCAGCTTACCGTCCCTGAGGGGGGAGCAGTACTTC.

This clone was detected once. CDR3 region: CATSRGANTGELFF. The CDR3 DNA sequence: TGTGCCACTTCCCGGGGGGCGAACACCGGGGAGCTGTTTTTT. This chain joins TRBV28 and TRBJ2-2; TRBD2 agrees at 7 bases. The ends lost 10 bases at V and 0 bases at J; junction bases unmatched: 5. Germline V lookup: CDR1 MDHEN, CDR2 SYDVKM. The CDR3 has 14 residues. The full variable domain, with the rest looked up from reference TRBV28 and TRBJ2-2, is DVKVTQSSRYLVKRTGEKVFLECVQDMDHENMFWYRQDPGLGLRLIYFSYDVKMKEKGDIPEGYSVSREKKERFSLILESASTNQTSMYLCATSRGANTGELFFGEGSRLTVL.

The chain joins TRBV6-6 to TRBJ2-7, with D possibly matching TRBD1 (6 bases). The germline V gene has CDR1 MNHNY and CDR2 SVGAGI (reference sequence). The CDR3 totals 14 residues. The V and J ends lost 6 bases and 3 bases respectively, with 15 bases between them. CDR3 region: CASRLQQGSYEQYF. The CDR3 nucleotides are TGTGCCAGCAGACTCCAACAGGGTAGCTACGAGCAGTACTTC.

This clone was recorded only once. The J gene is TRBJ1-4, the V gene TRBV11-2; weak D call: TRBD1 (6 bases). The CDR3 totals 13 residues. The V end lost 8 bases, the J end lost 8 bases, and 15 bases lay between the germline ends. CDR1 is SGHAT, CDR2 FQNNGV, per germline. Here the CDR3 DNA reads TGTGCCAGCGGCAGGGGAGCGAGGGAAAAACTGTTTTTT. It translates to CASGRGAREKLFF.

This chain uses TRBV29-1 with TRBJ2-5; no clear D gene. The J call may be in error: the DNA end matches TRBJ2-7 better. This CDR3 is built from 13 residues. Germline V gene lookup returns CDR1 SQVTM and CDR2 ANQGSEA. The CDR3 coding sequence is TGCAGCGCTGTTGGCGGAGATTACTACGAGCAGTACTTC. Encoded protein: CSAVGGDYYEQYF.

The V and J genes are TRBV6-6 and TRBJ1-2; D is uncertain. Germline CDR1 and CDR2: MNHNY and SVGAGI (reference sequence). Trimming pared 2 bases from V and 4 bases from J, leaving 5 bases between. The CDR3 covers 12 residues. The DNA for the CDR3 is TGTGCCAGCAGTTACCGCCCCTATGGCTACACCTTC. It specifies CASSYRPYGYTF.

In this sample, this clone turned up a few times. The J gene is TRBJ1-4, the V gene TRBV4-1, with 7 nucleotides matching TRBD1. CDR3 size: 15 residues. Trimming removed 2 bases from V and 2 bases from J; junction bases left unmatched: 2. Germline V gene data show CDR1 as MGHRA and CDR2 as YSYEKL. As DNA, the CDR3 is TGCGCCAGCAGCCAAAGGGACAGTACTAATGAAAAACTGTTTTTT. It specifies CASSQRDSTNEKLFF.

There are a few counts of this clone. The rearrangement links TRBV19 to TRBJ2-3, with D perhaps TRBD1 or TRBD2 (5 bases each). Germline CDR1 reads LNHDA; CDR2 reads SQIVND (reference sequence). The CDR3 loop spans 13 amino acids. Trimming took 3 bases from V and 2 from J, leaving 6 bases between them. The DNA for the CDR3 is TGTGCCAGTAGTATGGGACCCACAGATACGCAGTATTTT. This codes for CASSMGPTDTQYF.

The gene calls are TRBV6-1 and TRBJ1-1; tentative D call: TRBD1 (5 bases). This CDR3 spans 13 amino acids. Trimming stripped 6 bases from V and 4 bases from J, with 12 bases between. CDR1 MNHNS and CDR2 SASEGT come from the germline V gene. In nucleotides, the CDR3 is TGTGCCAGCAGCCTGGAGGGACCCACTGAAGCTTTCTTT. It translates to CASSLEGPTEAFF.